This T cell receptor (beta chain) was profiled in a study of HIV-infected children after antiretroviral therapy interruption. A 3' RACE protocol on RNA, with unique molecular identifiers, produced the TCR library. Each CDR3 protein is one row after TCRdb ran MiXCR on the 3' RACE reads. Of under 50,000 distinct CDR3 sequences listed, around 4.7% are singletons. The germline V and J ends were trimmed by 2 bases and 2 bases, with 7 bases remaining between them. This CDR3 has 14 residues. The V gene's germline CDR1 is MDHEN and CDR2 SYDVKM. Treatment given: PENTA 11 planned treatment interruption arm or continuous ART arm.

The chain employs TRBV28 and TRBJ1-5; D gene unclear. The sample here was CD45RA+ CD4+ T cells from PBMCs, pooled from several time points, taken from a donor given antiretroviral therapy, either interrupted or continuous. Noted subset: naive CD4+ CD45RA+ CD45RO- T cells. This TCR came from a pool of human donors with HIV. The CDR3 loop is CASSLSTGNQPQHF. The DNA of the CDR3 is TGTGCCAGCAGTTTAAGTACGGGCAATCAGCCCCAGCATTTT. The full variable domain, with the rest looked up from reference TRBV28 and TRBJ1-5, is DVKVTQSSRYLVKRTGEKVFLECVQDMDHENMFWYRQDPGLGLRLIYFSYDVKMKEKGDIPEGYSVSREKKERFSLILESASTNQTSMYLCASSLSTGNQPQHFGDGTRLSIL.